This TCR beta chain was sequenced for a study of blood T cell repertoires in COVID-19. About the research overall: Spain, Italy and the United States supplied samples that represented acute and convalescent COVID-19. The analysed material was cDNA or gDNA that came from T cells, B-cell-depleted T cells, or PBMCs.

The data were produced by immunoSEQ multiplex PCR, yet TCRdb's version contains in-frame clones alone and is incomplete. Here the sample spans 130,000 or so clones, roughly 84% being singletons. The CDR3 spans 15 residues. CDR1 is MNHEY, CDR2 SVGAGI, per germline. V gave up 5 bases and J gave up 0 bases, with 8 bases separating them. This clonotype originated in a man aged 25 to 45 with COVID-19, enrolled during active disease. The specimen was peripheral blood. J is TRBJ1-6 and V is TRBV6-5; D unresolved. CDR3 loop: CASSSRDSYNSPLHF. CDR3 nucleotide sequence: TGTGCCAGCAGTAGCCGGGACTCCTATAATTCACCCCTCCACTTT.